The 10 T cell receptor beta chains listed next were all sequenced from one sample in a study of shared clonotypes between healthy human individuals. Method: immunoSEQ multiplex PCR; TCRdb's copy keeps in-frame clones and lacks some. The sample lists roughly 1,100,000 clones; more than 65% were seen once. Material: memory CD4+ T cells sorted from blood. Subset meaning: CD45RA-negative fraction. These receptors originate from a man between 18 and 29 years old in good health.

The chain recombines TRBV2 with TRBJ2-3; D is possibly TRBD1 or TRBD2 (5 bases each). Germline values: CDR1 SNHLY, CDR2 FYNNEI. The CDR3 is made up of 16 amino acids. Trimming pared 4 bases from V and 0 bases from J, leaving 14 bases between. The DNA of the CDR3 is TGTGCCAGCAGTGCGTCCTCGGGACGGAGCACAGATACGCAGTATTTT. Protein: CASSASSGRSTDTQYF. The variable domain in full, with the rest retrieved from reference TRBV2 and TRBJ2-3, is EPEVTQTPSHQVTQMGQEVILRCVPISNHLYFYWYRQILGQKVEFLVSFYNNEISEKSEIFDDQFSVERPDGSNFTLKIRSTKLEDSAMYFCASSASSGRSTDTQYFGPGTRLTVL.

This chain uses TRBV12-2 with TRBJ2-6; the DNA was not used to check the table's D call, TRBD1. TRBV12-2 is termed a pseudogene. This CDR3 spans 16 amino acids. CDR3 in DNA: TGTGCAAGTCGCTTAGTTTCCAGCTCTGGGGCCAACGTCCTGACTTTC. It is translated as CASRLVSSSGANVLTF.

This chain joins TRBV28 and TRBJ1-5; 9 nucleotides align to TRBD1. This CDR3 spans 15 amino acids. Germline values: CDR1 MDHEN, CDR2 SYDVKM. The ends lost 1 base at V and 8 bases at J; junction bases unmatched: 6. The CDR3 loop reads CASSLYGTGYEPQHF. DNA of the CDR3: TGTGCCAGCAGTTTATACGGGACAGGGTATGAGCCCCAGCATTTT. Full variable domain (rest looked up from reference TRBV28 and TRBJ1-5): DVKVTQSSRYLVKRTGEKVFLECVQDMDHENMFWYRQDPGLGLRLIYFSYDVKMKEKGDIPEGYSVSREKKERFSLILESASTNQTSMYLCASSLYGTGYEPQHFGDGTRLSIL.

The J gene is TRBJ2-3, the V gene TRBV5-1, with TRBD2 matching 10 bases. Germline assignment: CDR1 SGHRS and CDR2 YFSETQ. V dropped 0 bases and J dropped 2; count of bases not matched to a gene: 3. The CDR3 runs 16 residues. The CDR3 coding sequence is TGCGCCAGCAGCTTGGGTGGACTAGCGGACACAGATACGCAGTATTTT. Amino acids: CASSLGGLADTDTQYF.

The chain carries TRBV5-5 and TRBJ2-3; TRBD2 matches 13 bases. Germline loops: CDR1 SGHKS, CDR2 YYEKEE (reference sequence). J lost 3 bases, V lost 3 bases, and 16 bases had no gene match. The CDR3 contains 20 residues. In nucleotides, the CDR3 is TGTGCCAGCAGCTGGGGGACTAGCGGGGACCCGCGGCTTAGTACAGATACGCAGTATTTT. This codes for CASSWGTSGDPRLSTDTQYF.

The J gene is TRBJ2-5, the V gene TRBV10-3, with 9 nucleotides matching TRBD2. This CDR3 spans 19 amino acids. Germline V gene sequence: CDR1 ENHRY, CDR2 SYGVKD. Trimming took 6 bases from V and 2 from J; bases not matched to a gene: 19. The chain's CDR3 is CAIREGSLAGKTGQETQYF. The CDR3 DNA reads as TGTGCCATCAGGGAGGGGAGTCTAGCGGGGAAGACAGGACAAGAGACCCAGTACTTC.

V is TRBV19 and J is TRBJ2-3; 7 bases align to TRBD2. V was clipped by 3 bases and J by 5 bases; unmatched bases: 8. The CDR3 length is 15 residues. The germline gives CDR1 LNHDA, CDR2 SQIVND (reference sequence). DNA of the CDR3: TGTGCCAGTAGTATTCCCAGCGGGGCGAAAGATACGCAGTATTTT. Its protein product is CASSIPSGAKDTQYF.

The rearrangement uses TRBV11-2 and TRBJ2-4; 9 bases match TRBD1. The CDR3 contains 15 residues. V lost 7 bases, J lost 9 bases, and 13 bases stayed unmatched. Germline-derived CDR1 and CDR2 are SGHAT and FQNNGV. This CDR3 reads CASTASVKDRGIQYF. Here the CDR3 DNA reads TGTGCCAGCACCGCTTCGGTAAAGGACAGGGGCATTCAGTACTTC.

The J gene is TRBJ2-3, the V gene TRBV7-9; D is undetermined. Per the germline V gene, CDR1 is SEHNR and CDR2 is FQNEAQ (reference sequence). CDR3 length: 16 residues. Trimming cost V 4 bases and J 2 bases, with 16 bases left between them. CDR3 amino acids: CASSSGPSVATDTQYF. The CDR3 DNA follows: TGTGCCAGCAGCTCCGGGCCCTCGGTCGCCACAGATACGCAGTATTTT. Filled out from reference TRBV7-9 and TRBJ2-3, the complete variable domain reads DTGVSQNPRHKITKRGQNVTFRCDPISEHNRLYWYRQTLGQGPEFLTYFQNEAQLEKSRLLSDRFSAERPKGSFSTLEIQRTEQGDSAMYLCASSSGPSVATDTQYFGPGTRLTVL.

V gene TRBV6-1 combines with J gene TRBJ1-1, with TRBD1 identical over 12 bases. The CDR3 is 15 residues long. Per the germline V gene, CDR1 is MNHNS and CDR2 is SASEGT. V dropped 10 bases and J dropped 0; count of bases not matched to a gene: 6. The CDR3: CATTGTGGMNTEAFF. The CDR3 bases are TGTGCCACGACCGGGACAGGGGGCATGAACACTGAAGCTTTCTTT.